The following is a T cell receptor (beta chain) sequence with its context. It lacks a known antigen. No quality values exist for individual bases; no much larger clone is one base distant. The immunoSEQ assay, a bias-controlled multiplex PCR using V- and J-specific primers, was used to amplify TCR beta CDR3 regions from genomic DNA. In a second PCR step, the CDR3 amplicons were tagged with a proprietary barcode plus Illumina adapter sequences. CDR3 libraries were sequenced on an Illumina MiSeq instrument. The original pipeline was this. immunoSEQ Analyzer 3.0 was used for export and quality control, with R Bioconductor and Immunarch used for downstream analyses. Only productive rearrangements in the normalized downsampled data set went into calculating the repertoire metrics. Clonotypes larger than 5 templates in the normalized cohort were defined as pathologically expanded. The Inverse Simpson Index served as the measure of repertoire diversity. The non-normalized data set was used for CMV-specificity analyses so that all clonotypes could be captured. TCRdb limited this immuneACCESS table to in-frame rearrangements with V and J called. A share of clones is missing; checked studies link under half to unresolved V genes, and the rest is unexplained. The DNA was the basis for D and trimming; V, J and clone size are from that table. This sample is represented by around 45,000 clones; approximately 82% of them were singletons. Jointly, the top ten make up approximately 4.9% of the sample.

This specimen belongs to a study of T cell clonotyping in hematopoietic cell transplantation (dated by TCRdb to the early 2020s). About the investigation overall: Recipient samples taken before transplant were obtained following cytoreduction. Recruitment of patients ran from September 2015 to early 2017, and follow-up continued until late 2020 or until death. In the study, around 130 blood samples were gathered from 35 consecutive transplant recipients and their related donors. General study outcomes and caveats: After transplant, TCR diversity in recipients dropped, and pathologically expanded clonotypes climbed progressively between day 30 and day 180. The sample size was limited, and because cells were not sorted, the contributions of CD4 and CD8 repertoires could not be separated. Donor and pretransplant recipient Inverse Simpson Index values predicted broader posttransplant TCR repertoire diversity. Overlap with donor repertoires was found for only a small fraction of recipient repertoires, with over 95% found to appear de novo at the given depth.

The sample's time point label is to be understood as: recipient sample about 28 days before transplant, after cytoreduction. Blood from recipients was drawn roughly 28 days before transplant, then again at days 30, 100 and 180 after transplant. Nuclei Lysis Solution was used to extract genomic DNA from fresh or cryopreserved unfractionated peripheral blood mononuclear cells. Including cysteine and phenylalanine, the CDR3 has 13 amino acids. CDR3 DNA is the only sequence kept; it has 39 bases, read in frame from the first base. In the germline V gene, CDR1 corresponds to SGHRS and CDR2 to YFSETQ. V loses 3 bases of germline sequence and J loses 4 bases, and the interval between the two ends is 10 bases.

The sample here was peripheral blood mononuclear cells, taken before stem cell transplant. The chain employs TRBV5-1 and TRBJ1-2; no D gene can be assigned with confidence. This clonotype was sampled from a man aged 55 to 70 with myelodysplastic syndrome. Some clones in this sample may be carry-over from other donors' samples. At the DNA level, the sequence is TGCGCCAGCAGCTCACTCCAGAGCTATGGCTACACCTTC. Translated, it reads CASSSLQSYGYTF.